This T cell receptor beta chain was recovered during a study of blood T cell repertoires in COVID-19. Looking at the study overall: Acute and convalescent COVID-19 samples came from the United States, Italy and Spain.

This table comes from immunoSEQ multiplex PCR, and its TCRdb copy is limited to in-frame clones, with some not included. This repertoire shows 35,000 or so clones, approximately 80% found once; its top ten account for 14%. Specimen: peripheral blood. The receptor's source is a woman in her 70s with acute or convalescent COVID-19.

The CDR3 region has the DNA TGTGCCAGCCTAGGGGAGGATGGCTACACCTTC. Its protein product is CASLGEDGYTF. The V and J genes are TRBV6-5 and TRBJ1-2, with TRBD1 as a possible D gene (5 bases). Germline V CDR1 and CDR2: MNHEY, SVGAGI. This CDR3 has 11 amino acids. Trimming pared 8 bases from V and 6 bases from J, leaving 10 bases between.